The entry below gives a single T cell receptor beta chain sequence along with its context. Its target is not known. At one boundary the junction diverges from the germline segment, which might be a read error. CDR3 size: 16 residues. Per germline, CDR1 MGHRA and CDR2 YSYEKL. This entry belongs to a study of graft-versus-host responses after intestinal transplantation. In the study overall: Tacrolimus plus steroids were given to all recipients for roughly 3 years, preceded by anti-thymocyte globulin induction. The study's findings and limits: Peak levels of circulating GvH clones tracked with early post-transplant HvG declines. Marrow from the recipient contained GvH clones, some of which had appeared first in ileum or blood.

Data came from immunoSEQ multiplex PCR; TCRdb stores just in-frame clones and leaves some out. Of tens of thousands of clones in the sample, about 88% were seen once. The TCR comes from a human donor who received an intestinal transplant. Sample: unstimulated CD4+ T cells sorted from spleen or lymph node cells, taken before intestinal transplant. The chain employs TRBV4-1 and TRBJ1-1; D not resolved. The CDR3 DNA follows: TGCGCCAGCAGCCAAGAAGCCCAGACCGGGAACCCTGAAGCTTTCTTT. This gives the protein CASSQEAQTGNPEAFF.